The 32 T cell receptor beta chains below come from one sample, sequenced in a study of T cells after yellow fever vaccination. TCRdb redid the calling of the 5' RACE reads with MiXCR, one entry per CDR3 protein. This table has around 590,000 distinct CDR3 sequences, approximately 13% appearing once. The source material was PBMCs, sampled on the day of the yellow fever booster vaccination. All receptors derive from a man aged 25-45 years who received the YFV17D yellow fever vaccine.

The gene calls are TRBV19 and TRBJ1-2, with D unresolved. The germline V gene has CDR1 LNHDA and CDR2 SQIVND (reference sequence). The CDR3 is 12 amino acids. With 4 bases removed from V and 4 bases from J, the gap between germline ends came to 7 bases. The CDR3 spells CASSTRLYGYTF. For the CDR3, the DNA is TGTGCCAGTAGTACCCGGCTCTATGGCTACACCTTC.

This clonotype has only a few counts. The genes are TRBV7-8 and TRBJ2-5; 10 nucleotides agree with TRBD1. The trim removed 5 bases at V and 5 bases at J, leaving 11 bases unmatched. This CDR3 contains 16 residues. Germline V gene lookup returns CDR1 SGHVS and CDR2 FQNEAQ. The CDR3 sequence is CASSRYRDRGWETQYF. The CDR3 nucleotides are TGTGCCAGCAGCCGATACCGGGACAGGGGTTGGGAGACCCAGTACTTC.

V is TRBV9 and J is TRBJ2-7; a possible D gene is TRBD1 (5 bases). This CDR3 is built from 14 residues. The V gene's germline CDR1 is SGDLS and CDR2 YYNGEE. V lost 0 bases, J lost 3 bases, and 10 bases lay in between. The CDR3 spells CASSVDQGLYEQYF. The DNA of the CDR3 is TGTGCCAGCAGCGTAGATCAGGGCCTCTACGAGCAGTACTTC. Full variable domain (remainder filled in from reference TRBV9 and TRBJ2-7): DSGVTQTPKHLITATGQRVTLRCSPRSGDLSVYWYQQSLDQGLQFLIQYYNGEERAKGNILERFSAQQFPDLHSELNLSSLELGDSALYFCASSVDQGLYEQYFGPGTRLTVT.

This clonotype occurred a few times. The rearrangement uses TRBV27 and TRBJ1-3; D possibly corresponds to TRBD1 (6 bases). Germline V gene lookup returns CDR1 MNHEY and CDR2 SMNVEV (reference sequence). The CDR3 runs to 16 residues. Deletions cut 6 bases from V and 0 bases from J, with 15 bases between. This chain's CDR3 is CASSRGPAHSGNTIYF. CDR3 DNA sequence: TGTGCCAGCAGCCGGGGGCCGGCGCACTCTGGAAACACCATATATTTT.

The chain combines TRBV20-1 with TRBJ2-3; 7 bases are shared with TRBD2. Germline CDR1 is DFQATT and CDR2 is SNEGSKA (reference sequence). The length of the CDR3 is 17 residues. The trim removed 1 base at V and 4 bases at J, leaving 14 bases unmatched. The CDR3 region has the DNA TGCAGTGCTAGAGGAGCGGGACTGGTGGAAAGCGCAGATACGCAGTATTTT. It codes for CSARGAGLVESADTQYF.

This clonotype showed up just a few times. This chain connects TRBV7-9 to TRBJ2-3, with D unresolved. This CDR3 contains 15 residues. Germline loops: CDR1 SEHNR, CDR2 FQNEAQ (reference sequence). The V and J ends lost 3 bases and 2 bases respectively, with 12 bases between them. This CDR3 reads CASSLLETHTDTQYF. DNA of the CDR3: TGTGCCAGCAGCTTGTTGGAGACCCACACAGATACGCAGTATTTT. The entire variable domain, with the rest obtained from reference TRBV7-9 and TRBJ2-3, is as follows: DTGVSQNPRHKITKRGQNVTFRCDPISEHNRLYWYRQTLGQGPEFLTYFQNEAQLEKSRLLSDRFSAERPKGSFSTLEIQRTEQGDSAMYLCASSLLETHTDTQYFGPGTRLTVL.

V and J are TRBV20-1 and TRBJ2-7; 8 positions match TRBD1. The J segment lost 6 bases and the V segment lost 0 bases, leaving 10 bases of the junction unmatched. There are 15 residues in the CDR3. Germline CDR1 DFQATT, CDR2 SNEGSKA (reference sequence). CDR3 nucleotides: TGCAGTGCTAGAGATATGGGCAGGGGGCCGGGCGAGCAGTACTTC. Protein sequence: CSARDMGRGPGEQYF.

This clonotype was counted between two and nine times. CDR3 DNA sequence: TGCGCCAGCAGTCAATCGGGGCGACCCAGCTCCTACAATGAGCAGTTCTTC. Translation: CASSQSGRPSSYNEQFF. This rearrangement joins TRBV23-1 to TRBJ2-1; TRBD1 is a possible D gene (5 bases). TRBV23-1 qualifies as an ORF whose function is uncertain. Trimming pared 0 bases from V and 0 bases from J, leaving 12 bases between. The CDR3 covers 17 residues.

This clonotype has only a few counts. The chain recombines TRBV2 with TRBJ2-2; D perhaps matches TRBD2 (5 bases). The CDR3 runs to 16 residues. CDR1 is SNHLY, CDR2 FYNNEI, per germline. Trimming cost V 2 bases and J 2 bases, with 12 bases left between them. Written as DNA, the CDR3 is TGTGCCAGCAGTGAAACGGGAAGCCAAAACACCGGGGAGCTGTTTTTT. Translated: CASSETGSQNTGELFF.

Many counts were recorded for this clonotype. V gene TRBV28 combines with J gene TRBJ1-6; D perhaps matches TRBD1 (5 bases). V was cut by 6 bases and J by 7 bases, with 16 bases left in between. Germline V lookup: CDR1 MDHEN, CDR2 SYDVKM. The CDR3 length is 15 residues. CDR3 protein: CASSPAGRRNSPLHF. In DNA form, the CDR3 reads TGTGCCAGCAGCCCAGCGGGGCGGAGGAATTCACCCCTCCACTTT.

The chain has TRBV12-3 or TRBV12-4 and TRBJ2-1; D remains ambiguous. The CDR3 sequence is 14 residues long. Trimming left V 0 bases short and J 5 bases short, with 8 bases between. CDR3 sequence (DNA): TGTGCCAGCAGTTTAGCGGGTATAAACAATGAGCAGTTCTTC. Translating it yields CASSLAGINNEQFF.

This clonotype was recorded many times. The chain links TRBV7-2 to TRBJ2-3; no clear D. The CDR3 totals 14 residues. Germline V gives CDR1 SGHTA, CDR2 FQGNSA. V dropped 1 base and J dropped 3 bases, with 8 bases sitting between them. The CDR3 reads CASSLGPMTDTQYF. DNA of the CDR3: TGTGCCAGCAGCTTAGGCCCTATGACAGATACGCAGTATTTT.

For the CDR3, the DNA is TGTGCCAGCAGCCAAGAAGGTAGCGGGAGGGATGAGCAGTACTTC. It encodes CASSQEGSGRDEQYF. The rearrangement joins TRBV4-2 to TRBJ2-7; 11 positions agree with TRBD2. With V trimmed by 0 bases and J by 7 bases, 5 bases remained unmatched. The CDR3 runs to 15 residues. Per the germline V gene, CDR1 is LGHNA and CDR2 is YNFKEQ.

The chain employs TRBV7-3 and TRBJ2-2; 7 bases are a match to TRBD1. This CDR3 is built from 17 residues. Germline CDR1 and CDR2: SGHTA and FQGTGA. Trimming removed 0 bases from V and 6 bases from J; junction bases left unmatched: 10. CDR3 in amino acids: CASSLTGDRVNAGELFF. The DNA of the CDR3 is TGTGCCAGCAGCTTAACGGGCGACAGGGTGAATGCCGGGGAGCTGTTTTTT.

The rearrangement links TRBV6-5 to TRBJ1-5; 11 positions agree with TRBD1. This CDR3 spans 13 amino acids. CDR1 is MNHEY and CDR2 is SVGAGI in the germline V gene. With 7 bases clipped from V and 6 bases from J, the junction kept 2 bases outside the gene matches. Here the CDR3 reads CASKGTGGQPQHF. CDR3 DNA sequence: TGTGCCAGCAAAGGGACAGGGGGTCAGCCCCAGCATTTT.

This clonotype was picked up a small number of times. The CDR3 reads CASSFRGTGALEQYF. The CDR3 DNA reads as TGTGCCAGCAGTTTCCGGGGGACAGGGGCGTTAGAGCAGTACTTC. This rearrangement joins TRBV7-2 to TRBJ2-7; 10 bases map to TRBD1. Germline V gene lookup returns CDR1 SGHTA and CDR2 FQGNSA. V gave up 6 bases and J gave up 7 bases; unmatched junction bases: 12. The CDR3 extends over 15 amino acids.

The chain joins TRBV7-2 to TRBJ2-7; D is unresolved. Germline V gene lookup returns CDR1 SGHTA and CDR2 FQGNSA. Trimming shortened V by 5 bases and J by 3 bases, and 17 bases separated the two germline ends. CDR3 length equals 15 residues. Here the CDR3 DNA reads TGTGCCAGCAGCACCCAAAAAGGACCCGGCTACGAGCAGTACTTC. It codes for CASSTQKGPGYEQYF.

The chain combines TRBV20-1 with TRBJ2-1, with 7 bases aligning to TRBD2. Trimming cost V 3 bases and J 6 bases; bases outside gene matches: 14. Germline assignment: CDR1 DFQATT and CDR2 SNEGSKA (reference sequence). This CDR3 is 16 amino acids long. The CDR3 region has the DNA TGCAGTGCTAGTGTCCCGGGACTACCCTCAGGCAATGAGCAGTTCTTC. It codes for CSASVPGLPSGNEQFF.

Only a few counts were recorded for this clonotype. The chain has TRBV5-1 and TRBJ1-1; maybe TRBD1 (6 bases). The V gene's germline CDR1 is SGHRS and CDR2 YFSETQ. Trimming cost V 6 bases and J 0 bases, with 12 bases left between them. This CDR3 spans 14 amino acids. The CDR3 DNA reads TGCGCCAGCACCCGGACAGATATGAACACTGAAGCTTTCTTT. This codes for CASTRTDMNTEAFF.

This rearrangement joins TRBV30 to TRBJ2-2; TRBD1 matches at 9 bases. The CDR3 sequence is 14 residues long. Unmatched junction bases numbered 6, after V lost 3 bases and J lost 7 bases. Germline V gene sequence: CDR1 GTSNPN, CDR2 SVGIG (reference sequence). The chain's CDR3 is CAWSPDRGYGELFF. The CDR3 DNA follows: TGTGCCTGGAGCCCGGACAGGGGATACGGGGAGCTGTTTTTT.

The chain is built from TRBV7-9 and TRBJ2-7; 9 bases line up with TRBD1. Trimming at V came to 5 bases and at J to 2 bases, leaving 7 bases not matched to a gene. CDR1 and CDR2 (germline): SEHNR, FQNEAQ (reference sequence). This CDR3 spans 15 amino acids. CDR3: CASSPPGQGTYEQYF. CDR3 sequence (DNA): TGTGCCAGCAGCCCCCCCGGACAGGGGACCTACGAGCAGTACTTC. The full variable domain, with the rest looked up from reference TRBV7-9 and TRBJ2-7, is DTGVSQNPRHKITKRGQNVTFRCDPISEHNRLYWYRQTLGQGPEFLTYFQNEAQLEKSRLLSDRFSAERPKGSFSTLEIQRTEQGDSAMYLCASSPPGQGTYEQYFGPGTRLTVT.

The DNA of the CDR3 is TGCGCCAGCAGCCAAGGGGGTTCCGTATCACCGTACGAGCAGTACTTC. It yields the protein CASSQGGSVSPYEQYF. The chain links TRBV4-1 to TRBJ2-7; no definite D call. V lost 1 base to trimming and J lost 4 bases, with 17 bases between them. This CDR3 is built from 16 residues. CDR1 is MGHRA, CDR2 YSYEKL, per germline.

This clonotype was observed a few times. The chain recombines TRBV15 with TRBJ1-2, with D unclear. The CDR3 runs to 15 residues. The ends were cut back, 0 bases at V and 0 bases at J, with 8 bases in the middle. Per the germline V gene, CDR1 is LNHNV and CDR2 is YYDKDF (reference sequence). The CDR3 nucleotides read TGTGCCACCAGCAGAGACGGCAGGCCTAACTATGGCTACACCTTC. Residues: CATSRDGRPNYGYTF.

V gene TRBV5-1 combines with J gene TRBJ2-7, with 11 bases that match TRBD2. The junction had 22 bases not matched to a gene; V was cut back by 4 bases and J by 7 bases. Germline V lookup: CDR1 SGHRS, CDR2 YFSETQ. This CDR3 spans 19 amino acids. CDR3 protein: CASSRYLYTASGRLGEQYF. As DNA, the CDR3 is TGCGCCAGCAGCCGGTACCTATATACCGCTAGCGGGAGGCTGGGGGAGCAGTACTTC.

The chain couples TRBV7-9 to TRBJ2-1, with unresolved D. The V gene's germline CDR1 is SEHNR and CDR2 FQNEAQ (reference sequence). V lost 2 bases to trimming and J lost 3 bases, with 8 bases between them. CDR3 length: 14 amino acids. For the CDR3, the DNA is TGTGCCAGCAGCTTAAGTATGATCTACAATGAGCAGTTCTTC. Its translation: CASSLSMIYNEQFF.

This clonotype was picked up many times. This chain uses TRBV4-2 with TRBJ1-4; 7 bases align to TRBD1. The V segment lost 0 bases and the J segment 6 bases; nucleotides outside the gene matches: 4. This CDR3 has 15 residues. Germline V gives CDR1 LGHNA, CDR2 YNFKEQ. CDR3 residues: CASSQDRQGDEKLFF. The DNA of the CDR3 is TGTGCCAGCAGCCAAGATAGGCAGGGGGATGAAAAACTGTTTTTT.

The CDR3 loop reads CASSPDRETSSGYTF. CDR3 coding DNA: TGCGCCAGCAGTCCCGACCGGGAGACTTCGAGTGGCTACACCTTC. The rearrangement uses TRBV10-1 and TRBJ1-2, with no clear D. The CDR3 sequence is 15 residues long. The V end lost 5 bases, the J end lost 7 bases, and 20 bases lay between the germline ends. In germline, CDR1 is WNHNN, CDR2 SYGVQD (reference sequence).

This clonotype was seen a handful of times. The DNA for the CDR3 is TGTGCCAGCAGCCAAGATACCCCTAGCCTAGCCTACAATGAGCAGTTCTTC. This codes for CASSQDTPSLAYNEQFF. The chain uses TRBV14 and TRBJ2-1; D perhaps matches TRBD2 (5 bases). CDR3 length equals 17 residues. Germline lookup yields CDR1 SGHDN and CDR2 FVKESK. V was shortened by 0 bases and J by 2 bases, with 14 bases between the two germline ends.

The chain combines TRBV12-3 or TRBV12-4 with TRBJ1-5; D not resolved. The V end lost 5 bases, the J end lost 9 bases, and 8 bases lay between the germline ends. The CDR3 is 11 amino acids. The CDR3: CASSGVSPQHF. For the CDR3, the DNA is TGTGCCAGCAGTGGGGTTTCGCCCCAGCATTTT.

About this clonotype itself: One base away lies a much larger clone, so this may be a sequencing read error. V and J are TRBV20-1 and TRBJ2-6; 7 nucleotides match TRBD1. CDR3 length equals 15 residues. Germline V lookup: CDR1 DFQATT, CDR2 SNEGSKA (reference sequence). CDR3 DNA: TGCAGTGCGGCCGACAGGGCCTCTGGGGCCAACGTCGTGACTTTC. Encoded protein: CSAADRASGANVVTF.

This clonotype turned up a few times. The genes are TRBV11-2 and TRBJ1-5; 8 bases are shared with TRBD1. J gave up 2 bases and V 2 bases, and 14 bases lay outside the gene matches. The germline gives CDR1 SGHAT, CDR2 FQNNGV. This CDR3 comprises 19 residues. The CDR3 nucleotides are TGTGCCAGCAGCTTAAGTACGCAGGGGGCAAAGATTGGCAATCAGCCCCAGCATTTT. Its translation is CASSLSTQGAKIGNQPQHF.

J is TRBJ2-3 and V is TRBV7-8; 9 bases fit TRBD2. The length of the CDR3 is 15 residues. Per the germline V gene, CDR1 is SGHVS and CDR2 is FQNEAQ. The V gene end was trimmed by 2 bases and the J gene end by 3 bases; junction bases not matched to a gene: 3. The chain's CDR3 is CASSLKREVTDTQYF. In DNA form, the CDR3 reads TGTGCCAGCAGCTTAAAGCGGGAGGTAACAGATACGCAGTATTTT.